The present TCR beta chain was sequenced within a study of metastatic and nonmetastatic thyroid tumors. Study details: Repertoires were compared across blood and tumor or nodule tissue from malignant and benign thyroid patients. Study-level results: Compared with benign nodules, malignant thyroid tumors were reported to have significantly higher TCR beta diversity in both blood and tumor.

In its sample, this clone was seen many times. As yet, its antigen is unknown. This may be a read error, as it is one base from a much larger clone. TCRdb re-processed the PCR reads through MiXCR. The sample shows about 14,000 clones, around a third of them seen only once. All patients were treatment-naive before thyroid surgery. Sequencing input: tumor tissue. The sequence was collected from a female donor with papillary thyroid cancer or a benign thyroid nodule (not recorded which). Some clones in this sample may be carry-over from other donors' samples.

The CDR3 nucleotides are TGCAGTGCTTCTAGACCAGCGGGGACAGATACGCAGTATTTT. This encodes CSASRPAGTDTQYF. V and J are TRBV20-1 and TRBJ2-3; 7 bases map to TRBD2. The CDR3 runs 14 residues. The germline CDR1 and CDR2 sequences are DFQATT and SNEGSKA (reference sequence). V trimming: 5 bases; J trimming: 3 bases; junction bases outside the gene matches: 8.